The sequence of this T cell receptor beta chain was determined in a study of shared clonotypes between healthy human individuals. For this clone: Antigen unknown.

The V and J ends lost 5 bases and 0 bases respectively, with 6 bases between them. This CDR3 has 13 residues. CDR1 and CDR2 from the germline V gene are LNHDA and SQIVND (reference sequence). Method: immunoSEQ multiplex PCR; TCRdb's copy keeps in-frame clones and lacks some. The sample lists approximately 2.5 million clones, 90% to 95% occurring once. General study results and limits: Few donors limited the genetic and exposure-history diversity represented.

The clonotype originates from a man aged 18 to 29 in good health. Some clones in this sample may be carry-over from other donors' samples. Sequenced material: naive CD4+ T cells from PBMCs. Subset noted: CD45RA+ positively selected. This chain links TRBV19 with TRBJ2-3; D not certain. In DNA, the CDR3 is TGTGCCAGTAGTGTACCTAGCACAGATACGCAGTATTTT. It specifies CASSVPSTDTQYF. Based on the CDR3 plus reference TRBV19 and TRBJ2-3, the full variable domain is DGGITQSPKYLFRKEGQNVTLSCEQNLNHDAMYWYRQDPGQGLRLIYYSQIVNDFQKGDIAEGYSVSREKKESFPLTVTSAQKNPTAFYLCASSVPSTDTQYFGPGTRLTVL.